This TCR beta chain derives from a study of technical replicates of blood from a few donors. This CDR3 spans 16 amino acids. Trimming left V 0 bases short and J 0 bases short, with 10 bases between. Germline V lookup: CDR1 SGHNT, CDR2 YYREEE (reference sequence). Sequencing used immunoSEQ multiplex PCR; TCRdb keeps in-frame clones, though not all of them. Here the sample spans some 62,000 clones, around nine tenths being singletons. The receptor was derived from a human donor in good health. Some clones in this sample may be carry-over from other donors' samples. The chain is built from TRBV5-4 and TRBJ1-3; D is possibly TRBD1 (5 bases). The sample consisted of PBMCs. The CDR3 sequence is CASSLGGQNSGNTIYF. The CDR3, as DNA: TGTGCCAGCAGCTTGGGAGGACAAAACTCTGGAAACACCATATATTTT.